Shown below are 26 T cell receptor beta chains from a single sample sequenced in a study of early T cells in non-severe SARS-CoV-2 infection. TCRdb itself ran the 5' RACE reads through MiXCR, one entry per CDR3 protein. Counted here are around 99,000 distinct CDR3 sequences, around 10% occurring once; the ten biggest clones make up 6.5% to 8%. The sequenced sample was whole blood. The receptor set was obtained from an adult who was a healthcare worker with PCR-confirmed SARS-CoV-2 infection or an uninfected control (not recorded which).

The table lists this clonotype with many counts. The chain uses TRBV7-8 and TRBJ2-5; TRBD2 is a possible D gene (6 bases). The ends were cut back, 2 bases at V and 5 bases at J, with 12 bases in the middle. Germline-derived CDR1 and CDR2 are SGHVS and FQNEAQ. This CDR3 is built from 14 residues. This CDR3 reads CASSLPGGAETQYF. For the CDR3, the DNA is TGTGCCAGCAGCTTACCCGGGGGAGCGGAGACCCAGTACTTC.

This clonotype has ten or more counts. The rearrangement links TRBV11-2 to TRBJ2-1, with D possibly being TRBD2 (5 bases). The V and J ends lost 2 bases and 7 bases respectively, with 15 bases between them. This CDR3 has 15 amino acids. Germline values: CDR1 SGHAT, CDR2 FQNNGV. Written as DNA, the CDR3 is TGTGCCAGCAGCTTATCGAGGGCCTGGCTTAATGAGCAGTTCTTC. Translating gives CASSLSRAWLNEQFF.

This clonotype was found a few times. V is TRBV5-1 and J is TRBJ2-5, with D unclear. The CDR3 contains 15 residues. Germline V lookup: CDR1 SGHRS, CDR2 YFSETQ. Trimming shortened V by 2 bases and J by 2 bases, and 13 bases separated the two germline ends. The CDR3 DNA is TGCGCCAGCAGCTTCCAGAACACCCGGCAAGAGACCCAGTACTTC. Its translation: CASSFQNTRQETQYF.

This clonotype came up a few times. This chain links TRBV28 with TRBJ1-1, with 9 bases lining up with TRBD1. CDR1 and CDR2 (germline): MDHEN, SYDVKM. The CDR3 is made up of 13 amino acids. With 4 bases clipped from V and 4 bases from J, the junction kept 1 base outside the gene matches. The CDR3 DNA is TGTGCCAGCAGTTGGACAGGGGCCACTGAAGCTTTCTTT. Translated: CASSWTGATEAFF. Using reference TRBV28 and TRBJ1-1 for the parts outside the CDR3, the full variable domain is DVKVTQSSRYLVKRTGEKVFLECVQDMDHENMFWYRQDPGLGLRLIYFSYDVKMKEKGDIPEGYSVSREKKERFSLILESASTNQTSMYLCASSWTGATEAFFGQGTRLTVV.

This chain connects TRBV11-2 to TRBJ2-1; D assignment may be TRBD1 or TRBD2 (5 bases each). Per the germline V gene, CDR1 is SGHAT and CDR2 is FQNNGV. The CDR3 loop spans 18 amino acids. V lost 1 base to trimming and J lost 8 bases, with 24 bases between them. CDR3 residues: CASSLVEWDGALADEQFF. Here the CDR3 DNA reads TGTGCCAGCAGCTTAGTAGAATGGGACGGAGCACTTGCGGATGAGCAGTTCTTC.

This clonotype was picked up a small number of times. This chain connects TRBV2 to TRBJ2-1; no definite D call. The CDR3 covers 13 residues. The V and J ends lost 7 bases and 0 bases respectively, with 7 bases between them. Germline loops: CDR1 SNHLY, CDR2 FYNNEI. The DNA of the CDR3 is TGTGCCAGCAAGGAGACCTCCTACAATGAGCAGTTCTTC. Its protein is CASKETSYNEQFF. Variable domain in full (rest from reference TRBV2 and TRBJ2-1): EPEVTQTPSHQVTQMGQEVILRCVPISNHLYFYWYRQILGQKVEFLVSFYNNEISEKSEIFDDQFSVERPDGSNFTLKIRSTKLEDSAMYFCASKETSYNEQFFGPGTRLTVL.

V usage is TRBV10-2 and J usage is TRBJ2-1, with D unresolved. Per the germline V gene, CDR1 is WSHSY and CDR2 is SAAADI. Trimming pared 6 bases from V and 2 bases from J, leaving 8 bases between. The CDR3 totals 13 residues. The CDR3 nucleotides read TGCGCCAGCAGGACCGGACCCTACAATGAGCAGTTCTTC. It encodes CASRTGPYNEQFF.

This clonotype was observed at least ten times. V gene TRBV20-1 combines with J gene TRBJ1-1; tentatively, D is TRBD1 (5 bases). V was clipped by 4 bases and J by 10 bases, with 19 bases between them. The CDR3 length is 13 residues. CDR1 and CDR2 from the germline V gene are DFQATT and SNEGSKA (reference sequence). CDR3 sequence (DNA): TGCAGTGCTACCTCCGGGACCAGACTGGGAGCTTTCTTT. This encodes CSATSGTRLGAFF.

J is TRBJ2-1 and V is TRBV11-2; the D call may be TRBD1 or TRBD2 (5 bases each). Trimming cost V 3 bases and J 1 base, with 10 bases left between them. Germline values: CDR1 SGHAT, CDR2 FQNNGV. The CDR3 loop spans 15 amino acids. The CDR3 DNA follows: TGTGCCAGCAGCTTTCGAGGGGCGTCCTACAATGAGCAGTTCTTC. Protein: CASSFRGASYNEQFF.

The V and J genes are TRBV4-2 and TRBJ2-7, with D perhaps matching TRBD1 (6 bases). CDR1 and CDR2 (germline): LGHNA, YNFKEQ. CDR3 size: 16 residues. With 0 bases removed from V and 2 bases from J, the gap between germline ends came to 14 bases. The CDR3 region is CASSQERQVKTYEQYF. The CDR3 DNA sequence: TGTGCCAGCAGCCAAGAGCGACAGGTGAAAACCTACGAGCAGTACTTC.

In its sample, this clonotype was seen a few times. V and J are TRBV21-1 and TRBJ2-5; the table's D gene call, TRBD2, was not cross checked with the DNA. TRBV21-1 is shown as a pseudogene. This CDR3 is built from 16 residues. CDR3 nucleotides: TGTGCCAGCAGCAAAGGCGGGCGGGAGCTCCGAGAGACCCAGTACTTC. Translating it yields CASSKGGRELRETQYF.

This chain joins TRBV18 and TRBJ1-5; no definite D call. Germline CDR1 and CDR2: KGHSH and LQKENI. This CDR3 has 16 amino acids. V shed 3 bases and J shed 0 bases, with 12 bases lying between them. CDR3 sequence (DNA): TGTGCCAGCTCACCGGACCAGGACGGTAGCAATCAGCCCCAGCATTTT. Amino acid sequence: CASSPDQDGSNQPQHF.

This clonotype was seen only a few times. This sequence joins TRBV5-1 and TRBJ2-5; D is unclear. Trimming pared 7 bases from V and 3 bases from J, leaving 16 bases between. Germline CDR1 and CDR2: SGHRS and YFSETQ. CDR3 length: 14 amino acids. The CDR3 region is CASSYQGSEETQYF. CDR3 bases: TGCGCCAGCTCATACCAAGGGTCGGAAGAGACCCAGTACTTC.

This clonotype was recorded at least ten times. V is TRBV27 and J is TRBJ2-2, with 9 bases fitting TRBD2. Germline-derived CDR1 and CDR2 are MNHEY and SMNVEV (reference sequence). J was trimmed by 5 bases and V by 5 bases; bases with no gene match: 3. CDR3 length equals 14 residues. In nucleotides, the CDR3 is TGTGCCAGCAGTCAAGCGGGAGGTACCGGGGAGCTGTTTTTT. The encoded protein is CASSQAGGTGELFF.

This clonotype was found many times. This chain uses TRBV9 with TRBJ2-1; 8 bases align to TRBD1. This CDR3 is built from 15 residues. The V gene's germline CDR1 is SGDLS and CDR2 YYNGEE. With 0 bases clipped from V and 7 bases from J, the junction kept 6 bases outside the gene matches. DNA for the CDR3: TGTGCCAGCAGCGTAGAGTACAGGGGGACAAATGAGCAGTTCTTC. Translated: CASSVEYRGTNEQFF.

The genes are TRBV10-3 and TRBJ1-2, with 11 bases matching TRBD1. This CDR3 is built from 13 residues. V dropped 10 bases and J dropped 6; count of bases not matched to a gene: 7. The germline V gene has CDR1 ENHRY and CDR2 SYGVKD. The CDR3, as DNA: TGTGCCACACAACCGGGACAGGGGGATGGCTACACCTTC. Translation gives CATQPGQGDGYTF.

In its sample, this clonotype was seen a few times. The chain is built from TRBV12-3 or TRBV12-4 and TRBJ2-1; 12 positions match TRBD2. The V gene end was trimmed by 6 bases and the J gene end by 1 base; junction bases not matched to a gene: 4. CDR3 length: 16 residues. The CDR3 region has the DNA TGTGCCAGCAGATCAACTAGCGGGAGGTCCTACAATGAGCAGTTCTTC. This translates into CASRSTSGRSYNEQFF.

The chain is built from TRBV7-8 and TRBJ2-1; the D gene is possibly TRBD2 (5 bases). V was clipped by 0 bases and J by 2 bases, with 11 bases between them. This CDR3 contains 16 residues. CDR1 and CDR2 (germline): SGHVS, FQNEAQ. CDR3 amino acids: CASSLAFQRTYNEQFF. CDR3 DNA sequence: TGTGCCAGCAGCTTAGCTTTCCAGCGGACCTACAATGAGCAGTTCTTC.

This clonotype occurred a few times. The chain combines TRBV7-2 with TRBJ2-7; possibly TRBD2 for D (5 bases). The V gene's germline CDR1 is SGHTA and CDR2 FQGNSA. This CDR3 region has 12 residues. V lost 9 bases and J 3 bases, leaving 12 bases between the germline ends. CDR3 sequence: CASLTRDYEQYF. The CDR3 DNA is TGTGCCAGTTTGACACGGGACTACGAGCAGTACTTC.

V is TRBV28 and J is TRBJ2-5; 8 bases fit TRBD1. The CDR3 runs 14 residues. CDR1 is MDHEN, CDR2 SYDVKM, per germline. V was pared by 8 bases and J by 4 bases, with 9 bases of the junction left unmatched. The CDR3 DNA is TGTGCCAGCCAGGGGGCCCCCCGAGGAGAGACCCAGTACTTC. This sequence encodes CASQGAPRGETQYF.

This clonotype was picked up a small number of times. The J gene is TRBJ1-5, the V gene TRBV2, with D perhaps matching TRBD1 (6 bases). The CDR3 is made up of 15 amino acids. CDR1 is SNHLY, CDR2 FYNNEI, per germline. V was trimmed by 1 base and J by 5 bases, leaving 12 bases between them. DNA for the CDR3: TGTGCCAGCAGTGAAGACAGGGTAGAAGATCAGCCCCAGCATTTT. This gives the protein CASSEDRVEDQPQHF.

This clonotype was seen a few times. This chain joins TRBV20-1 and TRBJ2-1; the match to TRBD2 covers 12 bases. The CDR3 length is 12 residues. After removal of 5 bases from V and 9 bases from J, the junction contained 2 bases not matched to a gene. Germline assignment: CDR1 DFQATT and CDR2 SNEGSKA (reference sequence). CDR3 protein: CSAGLAGREQFF. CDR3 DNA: TGCAGTGCTGGACTAGCGGGACGTGAGCAGTTCTTC.

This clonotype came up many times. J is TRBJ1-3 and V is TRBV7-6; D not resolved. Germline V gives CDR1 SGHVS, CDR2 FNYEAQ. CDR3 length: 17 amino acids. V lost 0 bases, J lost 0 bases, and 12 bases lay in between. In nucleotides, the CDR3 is TGTGCCAGCAGCTTAGCGCGGTACACCCACTCTGGAAACACCATATATTTT. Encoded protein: CASSLARYTHSGNTIYF.

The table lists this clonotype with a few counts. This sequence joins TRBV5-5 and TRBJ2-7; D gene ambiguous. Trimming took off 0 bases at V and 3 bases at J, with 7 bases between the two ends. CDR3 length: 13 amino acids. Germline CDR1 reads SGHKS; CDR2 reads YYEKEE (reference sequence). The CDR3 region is CASSLDGHYEQYF. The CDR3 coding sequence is TGTGCCAGCAGCTTGGACGGGCACTACGAGCAGTACTTC.

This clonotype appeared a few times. CDR3 nucleotide sequence: TGTGCCAGCAGCCCCTCCGGACTAGCGGGGGCAGATACGCAGTATTTT. Amino acids: CASSPSGLAGADTQYF. The V gene is TRBV6-4, the J gene TRBJ2-3; 13 bases are a match to TRBD2. Germline-derived CDR1 and CDR2 are MRHNA and SNTAGT. The CDR3 runs 16 residues. The J segment lost 4 bases and the V segment lost 6 bases, leaving 7 bases of the junction unmatched.

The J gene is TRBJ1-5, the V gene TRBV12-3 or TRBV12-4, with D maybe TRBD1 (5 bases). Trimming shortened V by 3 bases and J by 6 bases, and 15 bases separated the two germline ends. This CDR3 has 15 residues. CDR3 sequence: CASSFGGADVQPQHF. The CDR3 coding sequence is TGTGCCAGCAGTTTTGGTGGGGCGGATGTTCAGCCCCAGCATTTT.